This T cell receptor (beta chain) comes out of a study of CD8 T cells in Susac syndrome. Sequencing of TCR beta was performed on blood CD8+ and CD4+ T cells. RNA amounts of roughly 0.5 to 1 ug underwent reverse transcription with random hexamers. Amplification of TCR beta CDR3 by immunoSEQ multiplex PCR spanned 54 Vbeta and 13 Jbeta. Each CDR3 protein gets one entry after TCRdb re-called the immunoSEQ multiplex PCR reads with MiXCR. The profile shows about 120,000 distinct CDR3 sequences, 96% of them singletons. V was shortened by 6 bases and J by 5 bases, with 10 bases between the two germline ends. Germline V CDR1 and CDR2: LGHNT, FRNRAP. CDR3 length equals 12 residues.

Sequences were obtained from CD4+ T cells from PBMCs. The chain joins TRBV12-5 to TRBJ2-5, with D uncertain. This TCR derives from a human donor with Susac syndrome. DNA of the CDR3: TGTGCTAGTGGATTGACCGCGGAGACCCAGTACTTC. Its protein is CASGLTAETQYF.